Following are 19 T cell receptor beta chains from one sample sequenced in a study of T cells in Graves' hyperthyroidism and ophthalmopathy (dated by TCRdb to about 2019). The library came from multiplex PCR. Instrument used: Illumina HiSeq 2000. The TCR beta CDR3 regions were amplified from the RNA transcripts. The TCR CDR3 was subjected to a first round of RT-PCR using the HTBI primer set and the Qiagen OneStep RT-PCR kit. TCRdb handled the public reads itself, with Q25 trimming in fastp and clone calling in MiXCR, and kept productive beta chains. CDR3 protein duplicates are merged, each entry listing the most common genes and DNA. A total of about 570,000 distinct CDR3 sequences appear in this sample, around 45% of them only once. Roughly 20% of the sample comes from the top ten. Sequenced sample: peripheral blood or thyroid tissue (not recorded which). The receptors derive from an adult woman with Graves' disease, either hyperthyroidism or ophthalmopathy (not recorded which).

The chain carries TRBV14 and TRBJ2-5; 7 bases map to TRBD2. TRBJ2-1 explains the end of the DNA better; the J call may be wrong. Germline CDR1 reads SGHDN; CDR2 reads FVKESK. This CDR3 region has 16 residues. The CDR3 sequence: CASSQGLAGVLNEQFF. The CDR3 bases are TGTGCCAGCAGCCAAGGTCTCGCGGGAGTTCTCAATGAGCAGTTCTTC.

The rearrangement uses TRBV19 and TRBJ1-2, with TRBD1 as a possible D gene (6 bases). V dropped 6 bases and J dropped 4 bases, with 12 bases sitting between them. The CDR3 runs to 13 residues. CDR1 is LNHDA and CDR2 is SQIVND in the germline V gene (reference sequence). CDR3 loop: CASRGAISYGYTF. The CDR3 region has the DNA TGTGCCAGTAGGGGGGCGATTAGCTATGGCTACACCTTC. Using reference TRBV19 and TRBJ1-2 for the parts outside the CDR3, the full variable domain is DGGITQSPKYLFRKEGQNVTLSCEQNLNHDAMYWYRQDPGQGLRLIYYSQIVNDFQKGDIAEGYSVSREKKESFPLTVTSAQKNPTAFYLCASRGAISYGYTFGSGTRLTVV.

This clonotype was observed at least ten times. The chain employs TRBV6-5 and TRBJ2-6; no definite D call. CDR1 is MNHEY and CDR2 is SVGAGI in the germline V gene. V was trimmed by 6 bases and J by 9 bases, leaving 12 bases between them. The CDR3 extends over 13 amino acids. CDR3 in amino acids: CASRDVMDNVLTF. The CDR3 DNA is TGTGCCAGCAGGGATGTGATGGACAACGTCCTGACTTTC.

The genes are TRBV28 and TRBJ2-5; D possibly uses TRBD1 or TRBD2 (7 bases each). The CDR3 loop spans 16 amino acids. CDR1 and CDR2 (germline): MDHEN, SYDVKM. V shed 4 bases and J shed 7 bases, with 22 bases lying between them. CDR3 bases: TGTGCCAGCAGTTCGCCTAGAAGACAGGGAGGGCGGACCCAGTACTTC. This gives the protein CASSSPRRQGGRTQYF.

V is TRBV5-1 and J is TRBJ2-1; D gene ambiguous. V lost 9 bases, J lost 5 bases, and 15 bases lay in between. Looked up from germline, CDR1 is SGHRS and CDR2 is YFSETQ. The CDR3 covers 13 residues. The CDR3 sequence is CATNSLADNEQFF. The CDR3 DNA is TGCGCCACCAATTCACTGGCTGACAATGAGCAGTTCTTC. Filled out from reference TRBV5-1 and TRBJ2-1, the complete variable domain reads KAGVTQTPRYLIKTRGQQVTLSCSPISGHRSVSWYQQTPGQGLQFLFEYFSETQRNKGNFPGRFSGRQFSNSRSEMNVSTLELGDSALYLCATNSLADNEQFFGPGTRLTVL.

The chain couples TRBV2 to TRBJ2-7; 8 nucleotides match TRBD1. This CDR3 is 12 amino acids long. From germline, CDR1 is SNHLY and CDR2 FYNNEI. The V and J ends lost 8 bases and 4 bases, in that order; junction bases with no gene match: 4. The CDR3 DNA reads TGTGCCAGCGGACAGGGATCTTACGAGCAGTACTTC. It is translated as CASGQGSYEQYF.

This clonotype was detected ten times or more. The chain links TRBV5-1 to TRBJ2-7; TRBD2 matches 8 bases. This CDR3 comprises 17 residues. The ends lost 0 bases at V and 4 bases at J; junction bases unmatched: 12. Germline lookup yields CDR1 SGHRS and CDR2 YFSETQ. Written as DNA, the CDR3 is TGCGCCAGCAGCTTGGGAATAGCGGGAAATGGGGGATACGAGCAGTACTTC. Its protein product is CASSLGIAGNGGYEQYF.

This clonotype was counted at least ten times. J is TRBJ1-1 and V is TRBV11-2; 9 bases align to TRBD1. Germline V gene data show CDR1 as SGHAT and CDR2 as FQNNGV. The V and J ends lost 6 bases and 6 bases, in that order; junction bases with no gene match: 8. The CDR3 totals 14 residues. CDR3 nucleotides: TGTGCCAGCAGACTTAATGGGGACAGGGCTGAAGCTTTCTTT. It is translated as CASRLNGDRAEAFF.

The chain employs TRBV5-6 and TRBJ2-5; D remains unclear. In germline, CDR1 is SGHDT, CDR2 YYEEEE. V was pared by 4 bases and J by 5 bases, with 12 bases between. This CDR3 has 13 amino acids. CDR3 nucleotide sequence: TGTGCCAGCAGCATGCGTGGGAAGGAGACCCAGTACTTC. Protein sequence: CASSMRGKETQYF. Based on the CDR3 plus reference TRBV5-6 and TRBJ2-5, the full variable domain is DAGVTQSPTHLIKTRGQQVTLRCSPKSGHDTVSWYQQALGQGPQFIFQYYEEEERQRGNFPDRFSGHQFPNYSSELNVNALLLGDSALYLCASSMRGKETQYFGPGTRLLVL.

V gene TRBV10-3 combines with J gene TRBJ1-4; the match to TRBD1 covers 7 bases. The CDR3 length is 13 residues. Germline assignment: CDR1 ENHRY and CDR2 SYGVKD. With 9 bases clipped from V and 10 bases from J, the junction kept 11 bases outside the gene matches. The CDR3 is CAMRPGGTGKLFF. The CDR3 bases are TGTGCCATGAGACCAGGGGGAACTGGAAAACTGTTTTTT.

The V call is TRBV7-2, the J call TRBJ1-6, with D uncertain. This CDR3 contains 13 residues. Trimming removed 6 bases at V and 14 bases at J, with 17 bases between. Germline V gene data show CDR1 as SGHTA and CDR2 as FQGNSA. The CDR3 spells CASRYRDLGTLHF. The DNA of the CDR3 is TGTGCCAGCAGATACCGAGATCTGGGAACCCTCCACTTT. Drawing the rest from reference TRBV7-2 and TRBJ1-6, the complete variable domain is GAGVSQSPSNKVTEKGKDVELRCDPISGHTALYWYRQSLGQGLEFLIYFQGNSAPDKSGLPSDRFSAERTGGSVSTLTIQRTQQEDSAVYLCASRYRDLGTLHFGNGTRLTVT.

The V call is TRBV11-2, the J call TRBJ2-5; D might be TRBD2 (6 bases). This CDR3 spans 16 amino acids. V was trimmed by 5 bases and J by 5 bases, leaving 21 bases between them. Germline V lookup: CDR1 SGHAT, CDR2 FQNNGV. The CDR3 nucleotides read TGTGCCAGCAGCACGGGACTCTCATTCACCGGGGAGACCCAGTACTTC. Its protein product is CASSTGLSFTGETQYF.

The chain has TRBV9 and TRBJ1-3, with D possibly being TRBD1 (6 bases). The V gene's germline CDR1 is SGDLS and CDR2 YYNGEE. V dropped 4 bases and J dropped 2 bases, with 10 bases sitting between them. The CDR3 is 14 residues long. This CDR3 is CASSIGTTGNTIYF. CDR3 nucleotides: TGTGCCAGCAGCATAGGGACAACTGGAAACACCATATATTTT.

The rearrangement links TRBV29-1 to TRBJ1-1; the match to TRBD1 covers 9 bases. Germline CDR1 and CDR2: SQVTM and ANQGSEA. V shed 1 base and J 5 bases; nucleotides not matched to a gene: 8. This CDR3 has 15 residues. CDR3 sequence: CSVEVGDRVGTEAFF. The CDR3 bases are TGCAGCGTTGAAGTCGGGGACAGGGTCGGTACTGAAGCTTTCTTT. Drawing the rest from reference TRBV29-1 and TRBJ1-1, the complete variable domain is SAVISQKPSRDICQRGTSLTIQCQVDSQVTMMFWYRQQPGQSLTLIATANQGSEATYESGFVIDKFPISRPNLTFSTLTVSNMSPEDSSIYLCSVEVGDRVGTEAFFGQGTRLTVV.

J is TRBJ1-1 and V is TRBV7-2; 8 nucleotides line up with TRBD1. The CDR3 extends over 14 amino acids. Germline CDR1 reads SGHTA; CDR2 reads FQGNSA. V lost 2 bases, J lost 6 bases, and 5 bases stayed unmatched. The CDR3 region has the DNA TGTGCCAGCAGCTTACGAAGGGGACAGGCTGAAGCTTTCTTT. Translating gives CASSLRRGQAEAFF.

This chain joins TRBV20-1 and TRBJ2-5; D uncertain. V lost 2 bases to trimming and J lost 10 bases, with 5 bases between them. CDR1 DFQATT and CDR2 SNEGSKA come from the germline V gene (reference sequence). This CDR3 spans 9 amino acids. The CDR3 reads CSARWGQYF. The CDR3 coding sequence is TGCAGTGCTAGATGGGGCCAGTACTTC.

Turning to this clonotype: One base away lies a much larger clone, so this may be a sequencing read error. The rearrangement links TRBV30 to TRBJ1-5; a possible D gene is TRBD1 (5 bases). This CDR3 contains 13 residues. Germline values: CDR1 GTSNPN, CDR2 SVGIG (reference sequence). The CDR3 reads CALSGAGDQPQHF. The CDR3 DNA reads as TGTGCCTTGAGTGGGGCGGGAGATCAGCCCCAGCATTTT.

The chain links TRBV10-3 to TRBJ2-5, with 10 bases identical to TRBD2. The CDR3 loop spans 15 amino acids. Germline assignment: CDR1 ENHRY and CDR2 SYGVKD. V shed 0 bases, J shed 5 bases, and the junction held 3 bases outside the gene matches. The chain's CDR3 is CAISESSGGMETQYF. For the CDR3, the DNA is TGTGCCATCAGTGAGTCTAGCGGGGGGATGGAGACCCAGTACTTC.

As regards this clonotype: This may be a read error, as it is one base from a much larger clone. Since no conserved phenylalanine or tryptophan closes the CDR3, a read error is the likely cause. The gene calls are TRBV19 and TRBJ2-7; 11 nucleotides align to TRBD1. V gave up 5 bases and J gave up 6 bases; unmatched junction bases: 9. The CDR3 is made up of 15 amino acids. The germline CDR1 and CDR2 sequences are LNHDA and SQIVND (reference sequence). CDR3 residues: CASSHTDRGQIEQYC. CDR3 nucleotide sequence: TGTGCCAGTAGTCACACGGACAGGGGGCAGATCGAGCAGTACTGC.